The source of this TCR beta chain is a study of blood T cell repertoires in COVID-19. On the study more broadly: Samples of COVID-19 (acute and convalescent) were obtained from the United States, Italy and Spain. PBMCs, B-cell-depleted T cells, or T cells provided the cDNA or gDNA that made up the material.

In the original processing: By means of reference gene primer amplification, nucleated cell counts were estimated. Assay: immunoSEQ multiplex PCR; the TCRdb copy retains only in-frame clones and omits some. The V and J calls and clone size were taken over from that table, and D and trimming were inferred from the DNA. The table has 50,000 or so clones, about four fifths seen once; the top ten hold 6% to 7.5%. The CDR3 totals 15 residues. V shed 6 bases and J 5 bases; nucleotides not matched to a gene: 12. Germline lookup yields CDR1 MNHEY and CDR2 SVGAGI. This clone was seen only once. V is TRBV6-5 and J is TRBJ1-1, with 7 bases aligning to TRBD1. This TCR derives from a man aged 55-75 years with active COVID-19. The sequenced material came from peripheral blood. The CDR3 nucleotides are TGTGCCAGCAGAACCCAGGAGGGACAGCTGACTGAAGCTTTCTTT. This sequence encodes CASRTQEGQLTEAFF.